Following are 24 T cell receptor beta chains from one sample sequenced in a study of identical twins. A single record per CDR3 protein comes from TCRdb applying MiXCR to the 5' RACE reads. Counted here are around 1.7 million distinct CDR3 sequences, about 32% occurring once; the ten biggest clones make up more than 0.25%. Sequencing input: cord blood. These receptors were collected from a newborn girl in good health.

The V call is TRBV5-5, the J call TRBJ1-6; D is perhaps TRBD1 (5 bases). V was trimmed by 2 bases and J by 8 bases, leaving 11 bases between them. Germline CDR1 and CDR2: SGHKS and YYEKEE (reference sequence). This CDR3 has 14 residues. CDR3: CASSLGVRDSPLHF. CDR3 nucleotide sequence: TGTGCCAGCAGCTTAGGGGTACGGGATTCACCCCTCCACTTT. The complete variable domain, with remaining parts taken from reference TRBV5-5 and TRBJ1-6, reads DAGVTQSPTHLIKTRGQQVTLRCSPISGHKSVSWYQQVLGQGPQFIFQYYEKEERGRGNFPDRFSARQFPNYSSELNVNALLLGDSALYLCASSLGVRDSPLHFGNGTRLTVT.

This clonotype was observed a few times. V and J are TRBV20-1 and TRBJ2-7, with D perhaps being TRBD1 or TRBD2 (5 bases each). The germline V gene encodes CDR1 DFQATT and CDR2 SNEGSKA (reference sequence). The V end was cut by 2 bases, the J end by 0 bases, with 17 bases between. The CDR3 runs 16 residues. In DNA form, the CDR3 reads TGCAGTGCTAGAAAGGGTGAGAGGGGTCTCTCCTACGAGCAGTACTTC. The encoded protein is CSARKGERGLSYEQYF.

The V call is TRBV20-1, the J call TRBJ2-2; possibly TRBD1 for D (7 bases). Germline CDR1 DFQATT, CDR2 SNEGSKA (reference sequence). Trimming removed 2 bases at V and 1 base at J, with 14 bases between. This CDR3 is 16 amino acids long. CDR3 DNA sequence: TGCAGTGCTAGATATGCGGGACAGAAGAACACCGGGGAGCTGTTTTTT. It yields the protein CSARYAGQKNTGELFF.

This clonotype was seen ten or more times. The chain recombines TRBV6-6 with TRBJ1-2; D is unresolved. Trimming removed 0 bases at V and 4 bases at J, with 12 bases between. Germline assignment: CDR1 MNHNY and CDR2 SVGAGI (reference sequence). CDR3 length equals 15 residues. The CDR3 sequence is CASSYSLGSIYGYTF. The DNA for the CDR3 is TGTGCCAGCAGTTACTCCTTGGGGAGTATCTATGGCTACACCTTC.

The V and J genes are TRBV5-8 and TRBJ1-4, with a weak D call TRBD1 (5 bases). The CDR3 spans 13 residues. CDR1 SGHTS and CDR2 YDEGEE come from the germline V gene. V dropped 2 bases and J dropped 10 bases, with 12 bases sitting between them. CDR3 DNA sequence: TGTGCCAGCAGCTTTCCGGACGGGGGAAAACTGTTTTTT. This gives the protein CASSFPDGGKLFF.

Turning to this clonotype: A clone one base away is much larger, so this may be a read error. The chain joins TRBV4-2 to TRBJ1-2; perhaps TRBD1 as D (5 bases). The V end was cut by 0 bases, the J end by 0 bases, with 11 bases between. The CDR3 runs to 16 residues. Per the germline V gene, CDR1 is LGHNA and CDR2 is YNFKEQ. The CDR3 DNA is TGTGCCAGCAGCCAAGATTTGGGGCGGCCTAACTATGGCTACACCTTC. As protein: CASSQDLGRPNYGYTF.

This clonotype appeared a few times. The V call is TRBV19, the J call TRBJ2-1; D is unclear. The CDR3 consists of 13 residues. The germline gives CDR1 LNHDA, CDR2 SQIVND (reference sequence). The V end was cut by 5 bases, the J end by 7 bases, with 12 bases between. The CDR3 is CASSPPGLNEQFF. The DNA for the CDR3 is TGTGCCAGTAGTCCGCCCGGTTTGAATGAGCAGTTCTTC.

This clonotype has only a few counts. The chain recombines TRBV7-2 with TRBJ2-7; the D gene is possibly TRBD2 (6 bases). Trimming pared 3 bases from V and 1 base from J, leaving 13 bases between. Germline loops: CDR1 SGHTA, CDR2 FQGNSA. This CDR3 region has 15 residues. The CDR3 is CASSFFSGTSYEQYF. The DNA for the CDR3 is TGTGCCAGCAGCTTCTTTAGCGGCACGTCCTACGAGCAGTACTTC. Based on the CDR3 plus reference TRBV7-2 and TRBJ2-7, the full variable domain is GAGVSQSPSNKVTEKGKDVELRCDPISGHTALYWYRQSLGQGLEFLIYFQGNSAPDKSGLPSDRFSAERTGGSVSTLTIQRTQQEDSAVYLCASSFFSGTSYEQYFGPGTRLTVT.

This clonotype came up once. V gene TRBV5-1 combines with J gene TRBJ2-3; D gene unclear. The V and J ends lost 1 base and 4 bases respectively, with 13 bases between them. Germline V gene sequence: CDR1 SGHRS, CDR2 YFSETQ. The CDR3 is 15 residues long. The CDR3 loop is CASSLSRTVPDTQYF. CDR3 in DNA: TGCGCCAGCAGCTTGAGCCGGACGGTCCCAGATACGCAGTATTTT.

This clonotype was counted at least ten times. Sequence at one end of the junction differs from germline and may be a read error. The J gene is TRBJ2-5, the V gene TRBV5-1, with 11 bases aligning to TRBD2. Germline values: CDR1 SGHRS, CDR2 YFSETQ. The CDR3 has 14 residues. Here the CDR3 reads CASSLAGGQETQYF. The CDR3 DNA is TGTGCCAGCAGTTTAGCGGGGGGGCAAGAGACCCAGTACTTC.

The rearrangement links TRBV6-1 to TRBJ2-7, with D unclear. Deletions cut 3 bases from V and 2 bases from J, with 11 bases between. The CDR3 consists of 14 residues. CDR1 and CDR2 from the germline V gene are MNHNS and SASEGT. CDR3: CASSDLVRTYEQYF. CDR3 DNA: TGTGCCAGCAGTGATTTAGTGAGGACCTACGAGCAGTACTTC.

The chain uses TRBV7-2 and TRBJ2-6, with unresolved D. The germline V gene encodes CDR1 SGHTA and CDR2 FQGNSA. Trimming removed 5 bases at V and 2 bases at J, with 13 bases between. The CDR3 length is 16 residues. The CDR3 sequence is CASSPVRLPGANVLTF. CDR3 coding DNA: TGTGCCAGCAGCCCGGTCAGGCTCCCTGGGGCCAACGTCCTGACTTTC.

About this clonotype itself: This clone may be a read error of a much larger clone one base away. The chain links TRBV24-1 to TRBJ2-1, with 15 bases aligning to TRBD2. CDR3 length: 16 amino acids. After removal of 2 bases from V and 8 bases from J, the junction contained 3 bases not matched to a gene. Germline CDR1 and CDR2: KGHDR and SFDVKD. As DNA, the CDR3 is TGTGCCACCAGTGATTGGACTAGCGGGAGGGCCTATGAGCAGTTCTTC. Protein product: CATSDWTSGRAYEQFF.

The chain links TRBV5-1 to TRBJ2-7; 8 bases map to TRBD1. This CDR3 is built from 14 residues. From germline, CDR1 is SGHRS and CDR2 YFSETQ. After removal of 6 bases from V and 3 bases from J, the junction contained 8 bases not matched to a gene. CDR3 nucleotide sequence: TGCGCCAGCAAGGAGTCGGGACAGGTCTACGAGCAGTACTTC. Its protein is CASKESGQVYEQYF.

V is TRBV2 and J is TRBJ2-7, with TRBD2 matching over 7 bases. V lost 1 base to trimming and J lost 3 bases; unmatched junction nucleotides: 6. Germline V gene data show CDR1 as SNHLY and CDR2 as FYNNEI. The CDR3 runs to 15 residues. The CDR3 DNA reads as TGTGCCAGCAGTGAAGGGATAGCGGGCGTCTACGAGCAGTACTTC. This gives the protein CASSEGIAGVYEQYF.

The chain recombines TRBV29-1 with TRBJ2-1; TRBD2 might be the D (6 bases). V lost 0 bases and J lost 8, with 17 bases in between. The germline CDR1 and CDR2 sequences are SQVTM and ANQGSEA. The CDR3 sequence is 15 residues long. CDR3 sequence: CSVEDPSASVHEQFF. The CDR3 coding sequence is TGCAGCGTTGAAGATCCGTCGGCTAGCGTCCATGAGCAGTTCTTC.

The CDR3 sequence is CASSLGIRWDRGYEQYF. CDR3 sequence (DNA): TGTGCCAGCAGCTTGGGGATAAGATGGGACAGGGGTTACGAGCAGTACTTC. J is TRBJ2-7 and V is TRBV7-2; 10 bases are shared with TRBD1. Germline V CDR1 and CDR2: SGHTA, FQGNSA. V lost 3 bases, J lost 4 bases, and 12 bases stayed unmatched. CDR3 length equals 17 residues.

Here the CDR3 DNA reads TGTGCCAGCAGTTCATGGACATGGACAGGGCAATCTTCCTACGAGCAGTACTTC. It is translated as CASSSWTWTGQSSYEQYF. This rearrangement joins TRBV12-3 or TRBV12-4 to TRBJ2-7, with 8 bases that match TRBD1. The CDR3 length is 18 residues. With V trimmed by 4 bases and J by 1 base, 15 bases remained unmatched.

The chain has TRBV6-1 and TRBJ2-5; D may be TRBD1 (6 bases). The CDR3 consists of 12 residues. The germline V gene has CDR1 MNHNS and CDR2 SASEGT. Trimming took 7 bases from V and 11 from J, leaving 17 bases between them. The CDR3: CASTTGWGEQYF. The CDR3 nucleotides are TGTGCCAGCACGACAGGCTGGGGAGAGCAGTACTTC.

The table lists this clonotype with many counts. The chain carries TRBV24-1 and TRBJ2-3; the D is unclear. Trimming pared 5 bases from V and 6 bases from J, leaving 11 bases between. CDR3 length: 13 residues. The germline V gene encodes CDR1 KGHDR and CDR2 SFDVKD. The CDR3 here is CATSASVTDTQYF. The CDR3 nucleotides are TGTGCCACCAGTGCATCGGTCACGGATACGCAGTATTTT.

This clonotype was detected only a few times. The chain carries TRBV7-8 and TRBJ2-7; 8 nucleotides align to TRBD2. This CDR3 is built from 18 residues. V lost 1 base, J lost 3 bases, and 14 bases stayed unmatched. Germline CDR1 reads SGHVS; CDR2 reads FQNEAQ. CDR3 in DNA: TGTGCCAGCAGCTTAGTTTGGTCTAGCGGGCAGGTCCTCTACGAGCAGTACTTC. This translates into CASSLVWSSGQVLYEQYF.

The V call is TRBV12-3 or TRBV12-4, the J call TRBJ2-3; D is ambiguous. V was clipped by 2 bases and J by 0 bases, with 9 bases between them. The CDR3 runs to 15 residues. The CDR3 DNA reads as TGTGCCAGCAGTTTAAGTGTAGGCAGCACAGATACGCAGTATTTT. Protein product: CASSLSVGSTDTQYF.

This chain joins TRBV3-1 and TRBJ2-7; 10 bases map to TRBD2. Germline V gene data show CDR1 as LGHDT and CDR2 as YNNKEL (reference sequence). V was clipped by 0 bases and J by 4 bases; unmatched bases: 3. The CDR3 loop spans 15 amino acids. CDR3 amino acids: CASSQDILAGYEQYF. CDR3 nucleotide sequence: TGTGCCAGCAGCCAAGATATACTAGCGGGGTACGAGCAGTACTTC.

The CDR3 region is CASSSGATGYTF. In DNA form, the CDR3 reads TGCGCCAGCAGCTCCGGGGCCACTGGCTACACCTTC. V and J are TRBV5-1 and TRBJ1-2, with a possible D match to TRBD1 (5 bases). The CDR3 runs 12 residues. Germline assignment: CDR1 SGHRS and CDR2 YFSETQ. V was shortened by 3 bases and J by 7 bases, with 10 bases between the two germline ends.